The source of this T cell receptor beta chain is a study of blood T cell repertoires in COVID-19. Libraries were prepared by immunoSEQ multiplex PCR; TCRdb keeps only in-frame clonotypes and omits some of them. The sample contains some 220,000 clones, 75% to 85% of which appear only once. This clone was seen a few times. Trimming left V 5 bases short and J 2 bases short, with 12 bases between. CDR3 length: 14 amino acids. CDR1 SEHNR and CDR2 FQNEAQ come from the germline V gene (reference sequence). The sample comprised peripheral blood. The TCR was taken from a human donor in a cohort sampled during active COVID-19. V usage is TRBV7-9 and J usage is TRBJ1-1, with D possibly TRBD1 on 6 matching bases. CDR3 loop: CASSPSGGNTEAFF. In DNA, the CDR3 is TGTGCCAGCAGCCCCTCGGGGGGCAACACTGAAGCTTTCTTT.